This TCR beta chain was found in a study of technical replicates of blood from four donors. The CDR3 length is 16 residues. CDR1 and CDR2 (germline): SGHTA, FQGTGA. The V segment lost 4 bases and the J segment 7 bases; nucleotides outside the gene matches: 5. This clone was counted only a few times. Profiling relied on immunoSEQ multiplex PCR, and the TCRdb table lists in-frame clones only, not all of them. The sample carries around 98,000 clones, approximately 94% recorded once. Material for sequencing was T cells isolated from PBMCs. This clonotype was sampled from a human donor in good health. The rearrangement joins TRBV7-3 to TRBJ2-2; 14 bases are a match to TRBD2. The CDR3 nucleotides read TGTGCCAGCAGCTCGCTGACTAGCGGGGGGGTCGGGGAGCTGTTTTTT. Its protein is CASSSLTSGGVGELFF.